A single T cell receptor (beta chain) is shown here with its context. What it binds is unknown. This record comes from a study of T cell repertoires in cytomegalovirus infection. Study-wide results and limits: Dominating the ex vivo response were HLA-C-restricted CMV-specific TCR beta clonotypes.

A single record per CDR3 protein comes from TCRdb applying MiXCR to the reads. The table includes 300,000 or so distinct CDR3 sequences, about 25% detected once. The ends lost 7 bases at V and 2 bases at J; junction bases unmatched: 2. From germline, CDR1 is MNHEY and CDR2 SMNVEV (reference sequence). The CDR3 covers 13 residues. V and J are TRBV27 and TRBJ2-1, with 7 bases identical to TRBD2. The specimen sequenced was PBMCs. This TCR came from a human donor in good health (CMV status not recorded). Some clones in this sample may be carry-over from other donors' samples. CDR3 sequence reads: CASTSGTYNEQFF. The DNA of the CDR3 is TGTGCCAGCACTAGCGGAACCTACAATGAGCAGTTCTTC.